This T cell receptor (beta chain) comes out of a study of blood T cell repertoires in COVID-19 (dated by TCRdb to the early 2020s). Background for the entire study: The collaborator samples originated in the United States, Italy and Spain and spanned the acute and convalescent phases of COVID-19. The prospective study material was composed of cDNA or gDNA derived from T cells, B-cell-depleted T cells, or PBMCs. The sample metadata nearly always contained a de-identified subject ID, COVID-19 status, age in years and sex. Samples came from the ongoing ImmuneRACE study (first 160 participants) plus 1,254 subjects from 6 global collaborators. The repertoires were released in a freely available public database intended as a resource for research on the immune response to SARS-CoV-2. Subjects who had been exposed to COVID-19, were actively infected with it, or had recovered from it provided the deeply sampled blood TCRbeta repertoires that made up the dataset. HLA class I and class II types, where available, came from metadata supplied by the sample provider rather than from assay-based typing. The paper's findings and limits, for the study overall: The quantity of clinical and demographic metadata differed by source and by participant and was supplied without curation.

Measured from the cysteine to the phenylalanine, the CDR3 is 15 residues long. Only the CDR3 region is kept as DNA, spanning 45 bases read in frame from base 1. Ends trimmed: V by 3 bases, J by 5 bases; bases unmatched to a gene: 7. The germline V gene (reference sequence) sets CDR1 to MNHEY and CDR2 to SMNVEV. TCRbeta CDR3 regions were amplified from genomic DNA by means of the immunoSEQ Assay, a bias-controlled multiplex PCR. The original methods were these. The number of nucleated cells in each sample was estimated from the amplification of reference gene primers within the assay. To quantify the absolute abundance of each unique TCRbeta CDR3 rearrangement, sequence reads were collapsed and filtered. For each sample, productive Simpson clonality was calculated by taking the square root of Simpson's diversity index across productive rearrangements. The immuneACCESS repertoire file appears here via TCRdb, limited to in-frame rearrangements. These files lack a portion of the clones; in checked studies, under half of the deficit traces to unresolved V genes, and the cause of the others is not known. V, J and clone size were drawn from that table, and D and trimming were deduced from the DNA. The sample records around 230,000 clones, just over 85% of which are singletons. The top ten clonotypes cover around a tenth of the sample.

One collaborating source in Seattle enrolled patients while the patients were actively infected and followed the patients over time throughout the course of disease. Each collaborating institution followed its own protocols to collect whole blood in K2EDTA tubes. For TCRbeta analysis, collaborator samples were shipped as frozen whole blood, as isolated PBMCs, or as DNA extracted from either sample type. Worth noting for this clone: No cognate antigen has been identified for it. No base quality information exists; no much larger clone differs at one position.

The clonotype originates from a man aged 50 to 60 with COVID-19, enrolled during active disease. The chain couples TRBV27 to TRBJ2-3, with TRBD2 identical over 8 junction bases. The sequenced sample consisted of peripheral blood. In nucleotides, the sequence is TGTGCCAGCAGTTTCCTGGCGGGGGGCGAAGATACGCAGTATTTT. This is translated as CASSFLAGGEDTQYF.